The source of this TCR beta chain is a study of blood T cells in healthy people across ages. V gave up 6 bases and J gave up 0 bases, with 12 bases separating them. CDR3 size: 15 residues. Germline CDR1 SGHKS, CDR2 YYEKEE (reference sequence). PCR was performed a second time for about 6 to 12 cycles using a sample-barcoded 5' primer and a J-beta primer mix. TCRdb re-derived calls from the 5' RACE reads in MiXCR, one entry per CDR3 protein. The data hold 1 million or so distinct CDR3 sequences, with about 25% observed a single time. This clonotype was detected a few times. This same sample was also part of a study on T cells of mothers and their children.

The V and J genes are TRBV5-5 and TRBJ1-4, with a weak D call TRBD1 (6 bases). What was sequenced was blood. This receptor was obtained from a girl aged 2 to 9 in good health. The CDR3 is CASTFEGATNEKLFF. The CDR3 nucleotides are TGTGCCAGCACCTTCGAGGGGGCAACTAATGAAAAACTGTTTTTT.